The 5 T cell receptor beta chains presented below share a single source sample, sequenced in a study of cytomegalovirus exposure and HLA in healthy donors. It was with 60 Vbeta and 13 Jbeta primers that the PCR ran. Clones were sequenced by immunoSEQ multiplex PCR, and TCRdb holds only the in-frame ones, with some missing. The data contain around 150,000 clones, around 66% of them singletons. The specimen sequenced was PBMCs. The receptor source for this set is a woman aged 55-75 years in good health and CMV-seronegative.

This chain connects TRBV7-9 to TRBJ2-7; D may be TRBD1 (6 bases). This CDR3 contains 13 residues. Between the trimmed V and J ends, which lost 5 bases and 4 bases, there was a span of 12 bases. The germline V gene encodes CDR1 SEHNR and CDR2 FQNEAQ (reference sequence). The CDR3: CASSGRGPYEQYF. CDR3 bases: TGTGCCAGCAGCGGCAGGGGACCATACGAGCAGTACTTC.

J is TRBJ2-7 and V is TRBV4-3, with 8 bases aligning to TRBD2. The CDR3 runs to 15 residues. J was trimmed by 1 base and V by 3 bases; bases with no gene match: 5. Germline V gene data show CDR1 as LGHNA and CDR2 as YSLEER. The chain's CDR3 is CASSQLAGGSYEQYF. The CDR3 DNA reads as TGCGCCAGCAGCCAGCTAGCGGGTGGGTCCTACGAGCAGTACTTC.

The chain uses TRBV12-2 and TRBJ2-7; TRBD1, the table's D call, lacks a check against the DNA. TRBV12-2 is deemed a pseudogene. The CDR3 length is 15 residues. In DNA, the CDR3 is TGTGCAAGTCGCTTAGTGGAACAGGGGGGGGACGAGCAGTACTTC. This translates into CASRLVEQGGDEQYF.

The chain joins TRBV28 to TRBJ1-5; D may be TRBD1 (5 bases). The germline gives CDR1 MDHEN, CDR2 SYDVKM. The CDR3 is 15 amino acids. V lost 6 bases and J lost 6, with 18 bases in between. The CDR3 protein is CASSPESGGFQPQHF. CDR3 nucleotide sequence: TGTGCCAGCAGCCCAGAATCCGGGGGGTTTCAGCCCCAGCATTTT. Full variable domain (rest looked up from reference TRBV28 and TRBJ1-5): DVKVTQSSRYLVKRTGEKVFLECVQDMDHENMFWYRQDPGLGLRLIYFSYDVKMKEKGDIPEGYSVSREKKERFSLILESASTNQTSMYLCASSPESGGFQPQHFGDGTRLSIL.

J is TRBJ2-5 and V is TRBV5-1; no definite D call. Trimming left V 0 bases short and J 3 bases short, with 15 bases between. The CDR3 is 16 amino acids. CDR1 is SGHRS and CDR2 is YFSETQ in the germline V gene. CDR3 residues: CASSLGVRDQEETQYF. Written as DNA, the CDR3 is TGCGCCAGCAGCTTGGGGGTGAGAGATCAGGAAGAGACCCAGTACTTC.